The T cell receptor (beta chain) described here comes from a study of cytomegalovirus exposure and HLA in healthy donors. Losses at the gene ends were 3 bases for V and 2 bases for J; bases not matched to a gene: 4. Germline V gene sequence: CDR1 KGHSH, CDR2 LQKENI. This CDR3 is 15 amino acids long. As regards this clone: Its antigen is as yet unknown.

General study results and limits: According to the study, around 180 TCR beta chains were cytomegalovirus-associated.

The PCR employed 60 Vbeta primers together with 13 Jbeta primers. Measured with immunoSEQ multiplex PCR; TCRdb has only the in-frame clones, and not every one. This repertoire shows about 180,000 clones, 75% to 85% found once; its top ten account for under 15%. The sequence came from a woman between 50 and 59 years old in good health and CMV-seropositive. The material sequenced was PBMCs. V is TRBV18 and J is TRBJ1-2; 9 bases agree with TRBD1. CDR3 protein: CASSPGTGTNYGYTF. DNA for the CDR3: TGTGCCAGCTCACCTGGGACAGGGACAAACTATGGCTACACCTTC.